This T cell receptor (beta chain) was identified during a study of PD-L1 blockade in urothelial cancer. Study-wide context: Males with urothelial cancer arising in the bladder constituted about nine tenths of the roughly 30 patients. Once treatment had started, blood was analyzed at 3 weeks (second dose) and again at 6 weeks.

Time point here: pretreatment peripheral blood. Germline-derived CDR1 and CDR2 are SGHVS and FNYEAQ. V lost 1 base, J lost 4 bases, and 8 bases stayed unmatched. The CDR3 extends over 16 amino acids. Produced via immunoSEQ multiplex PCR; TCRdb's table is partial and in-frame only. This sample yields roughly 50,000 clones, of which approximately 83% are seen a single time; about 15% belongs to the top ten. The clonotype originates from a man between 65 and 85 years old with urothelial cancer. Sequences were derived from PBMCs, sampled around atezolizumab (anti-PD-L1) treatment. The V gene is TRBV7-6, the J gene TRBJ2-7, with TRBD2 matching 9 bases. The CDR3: CASSLGSSGTSYEQYF. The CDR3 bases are TGTGCCAGCAGCTTAGGATCTAGCGGGACCAGTTACGAGCAGTACTTC.